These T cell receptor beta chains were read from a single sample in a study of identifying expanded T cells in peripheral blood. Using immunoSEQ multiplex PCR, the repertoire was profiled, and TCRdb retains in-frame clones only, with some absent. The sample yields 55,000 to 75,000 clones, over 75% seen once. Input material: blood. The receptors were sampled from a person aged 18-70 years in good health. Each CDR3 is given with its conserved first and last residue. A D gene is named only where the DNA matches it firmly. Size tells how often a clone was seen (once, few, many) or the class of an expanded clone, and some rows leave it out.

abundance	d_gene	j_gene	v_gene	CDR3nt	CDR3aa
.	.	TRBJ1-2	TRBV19	TGTGCCAGTATGGGCCGTGACTATGGCTACACCTTC	CASMGRDYGYTF
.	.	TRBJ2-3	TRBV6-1	TGTGCCAGCTGGGCCCGGACAGATACGCAGTATTTT	CASWARTDTQYF
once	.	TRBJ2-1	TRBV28	TGTGCCAGCAGTCCTAGAGGGATAAGATACAATGAGCAGTTCTTC	CASSPRGIRYNEQFF
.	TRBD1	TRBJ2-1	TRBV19	TGTGCCAGTAGCAAAGGGGACAGGGACACGGTAAGGTCCTACAATGAGCAGTTCTTC	CASSKGDRDTVRSYNEQFF
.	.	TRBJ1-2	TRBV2	TGTGCCAGCAGTGAGGTGGGAGGCTACACCTTC	CASSEVGGYTF
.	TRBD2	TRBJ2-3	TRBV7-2	TGTGCCAGCAGCTCGGGACTAGCGGTAGGCACAGATACGCAGTATTTT	CASSSGLAVGTDTQYF
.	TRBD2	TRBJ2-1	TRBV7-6	TGTGCCAGCAGCTTAGTTGGCGGGAGTGGCAATGAGCAGTTCTTC	CASSLVGGSGNEQFF
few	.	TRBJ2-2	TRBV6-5	TGTGCCAGCAGTTACTCGGGACTGAACACCGGGGAGCTGTTTTTT	CASSYSGLNTGELFF
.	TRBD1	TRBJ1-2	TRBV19	TGTGCCACCAACCCCGGGACAGGAAGGGAATATGGCTACACCTTC	CATNPGTGREYGYTF
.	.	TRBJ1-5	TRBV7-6	TGTGCCAGCAGCTTAGATGCAGGGGATTATAGCAATCAGCCCCAGCATTTT	CASSLDAGDYSNQPQHF
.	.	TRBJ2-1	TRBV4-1	TGCGCCAGCAGCCGTACAGGGATGGGCCCTTACAATGAGCAGTTCTTC	CASSRTGMGPYNEQFF
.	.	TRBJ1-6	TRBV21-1	TGTGCCAGCAGCAAAGCGCTAGAGACCGATAAGAGCTCCTATAATTCACCCCTCCACTTT	CASSKALETDKSSYNSPLHF
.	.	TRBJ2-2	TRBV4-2	TGTGCCAGCAGCCAAGCTCGTAACGGGGAGCTGTTTTTT	CASSQARNGELFF
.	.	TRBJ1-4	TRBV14	TGTGCCAGCAGCCAAGATACACAGCCAACTAATGAAAAACTGTTTTTT	CASSQDTQPTNEKLFF
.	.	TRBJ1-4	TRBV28	TGTGCCAGCAGGGGAACGTGGGAGAATGAAAAACTGTTTTTT	CASRGTWENEKLFF
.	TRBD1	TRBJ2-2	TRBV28	TGTGCCAGCAGTTCCCCGGGACAGGGGGTGGAGGCCGGGGAGCTGTTTTTT	CASSSPGQGVEAGELFF
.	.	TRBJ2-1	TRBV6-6	TGTGCCAGCAGTTACGGGGGTACCTACAATGAGCAGTTCTTC	CASSYGGTYNEQFF
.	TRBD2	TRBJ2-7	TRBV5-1	TGCGCCAGCAGCTTGGGGGCTAGCGGGTACGAGCAGTACTTC	CASSLGASGYEQYF
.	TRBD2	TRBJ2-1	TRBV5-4	TGTGCCAGCAGCTTAGTGGGACTAAACAATGAGCAGTTCTTC	CASSLVGLNNEQFF
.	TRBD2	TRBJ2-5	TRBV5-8	TGTGCCAGCAGCTTTTTTAGGACTAGCGGGTCCCAAGAGACCCAGTACTTC	CASSFFRTSGSQETQYF
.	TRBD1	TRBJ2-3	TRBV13	TGTGCCAGCAGCCACGGACAGGGAACAGATACGCAGTATTTT	CASSHGQGTDTQYF
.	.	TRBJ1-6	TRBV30	TGTGCCTGGAGTGTACCCGGGAATTCACCCCTCCACTTT	CAWSVPGNSPLHF
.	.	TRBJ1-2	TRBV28	TGTGCCAGCAGTTTCCCGAGCCTCAACTATGGCTACACCTTC	CASSFPSLNYGYTF
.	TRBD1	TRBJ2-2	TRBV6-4	TGTGCCAGCACTGCCGGGACAGGGGACACCGGGGAGCTGTTTTTT	CASTAGTGDTGELFF
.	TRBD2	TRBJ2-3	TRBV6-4	TGTGCCAGCGCGAGGGGTAGCGGGGGAGGTGGAGATACGCAGTATTTT	CASARGSGGGGDTQYF
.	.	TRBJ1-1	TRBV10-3	TGTGCCATCAAAACCGGAAATTCGGCCGCTGAAGCTTTCTTT	CAIKTGNSAAEAFF
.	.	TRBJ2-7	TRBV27	TGTGCCAGCAGTTTATCTAGCGGATTTAGCTCCTACGAGCAGTACTTC	CASSLSSGFSSYEQYF
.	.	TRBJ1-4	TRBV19	TGTGCCAGTAGTTCGAAGGGGGTGCAGTACCGGGCCTCCGATGAAAAACTGTTTTTT	CASSSKGVQYRASDEKLFF
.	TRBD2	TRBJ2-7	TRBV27	TGTGCCAGCAGTTTTCTAGCGGGAGGTAACGAGCAGTACTTC	CASSFLAGGNEQYF
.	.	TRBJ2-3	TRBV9	TGTGCCAGCAGCGTAGGTCAGTACGGCACAGATACGCAGTATTTT	CASSVGQYGTDTQYF
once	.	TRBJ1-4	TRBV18	TGTGCCAGCTCACCGATCGAAGACGGGGATGAAAAACTGTTTTTT	CASSPIEDGDEKLFF
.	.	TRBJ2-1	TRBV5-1	TGCGCCAGCGGCCAGGACAGTACCTACAATGAGCAGTTCTTC	CASGQDSTYNEQFF
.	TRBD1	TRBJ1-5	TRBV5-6	TGTGCCAGCAGCCGATGGGACAGAATGACAGCGTATCCGCATTTT	CASSRWDRMTAYPHF
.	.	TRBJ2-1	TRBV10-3	TGTGCCATCAGTGAGTCCCCTCCCGCTTCTTTGAATGAGCAGTTCTTC	CAISESPPASLNEQFF
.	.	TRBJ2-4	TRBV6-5	TGTGCCAGCAGTTACGACCGGCAGATAGCCAAAAACATTCAGTACTTC	CASSYDRQIAKNIQYF
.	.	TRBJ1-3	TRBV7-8	TGTGCCAGCAGGCTACAGGGTTCTACTGGAAACACCATATATTTT	CASRLQGSTGNTIYF
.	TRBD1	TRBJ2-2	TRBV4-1	TGCGCCAGCAGCCAAACCGGGACAGGGGTCAATTTGGAGCTGTTTTTT	CASSQTGTGVNLELFF
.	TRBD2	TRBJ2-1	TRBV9	TGTGCCAGCAGCGTAGGGGGCGGGAGAGAGGTTGAGCAGTTCTTC	CASSVGGGREVEQFF
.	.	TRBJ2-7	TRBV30	TGTGCCTGGAGTGGGGCCGGGGGGCTAGCGGCAAGCTCCTACGAGCAGTACTTC	CAWSGAGGLAASSYEQYF
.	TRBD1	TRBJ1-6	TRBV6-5	TGTGCCAGCAGAACAGGGGGCGGGAGGTCACCCCTCCACTTT	CASRTGGGRSPLHF
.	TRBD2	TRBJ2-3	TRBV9	TGTGCCAGCAGCGCCAGCGGGATGAGCACAGATACGCAGTATTTT	CASSASGMSTDTQYF
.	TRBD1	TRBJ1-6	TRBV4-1	TGCGCCAGCAGCCAAGACCTCGGGACAGGCGAGAAACCCCTCCACTTT	CASSQDLGTGEKPLHF
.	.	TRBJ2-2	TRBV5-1	TGCGCCAGCAGCGGGAGGACAGGGAACACCGGGGAGCTGTTTTTT	CASSGRTGNTGELFF
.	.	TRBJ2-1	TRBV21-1	TGTGCCAGCAGCCAAAAGGACAGGGGCAATGAGCAGTTCTTC	CASSQKDRGNEQFF
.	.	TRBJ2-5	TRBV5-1	TGCGCCAGCAGCTTCGGAGCGACGGGTGAGACCCAGTACTTC	CASSFGATGETQYF
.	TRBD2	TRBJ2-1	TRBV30	TGTGCCTGGAGTGGGGCTAGCGGGAGGTGGGACAATGAGCAGTTCTTC	CAWSGASGRWDNEQFF
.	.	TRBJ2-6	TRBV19	TGTGCCAGTACCTATCGACAGGCTCCTGGGGCCAACGTCCTGACTTTC	CASTYRQAPGANVLTF
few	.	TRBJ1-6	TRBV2	TGTGCCAGCAGAAACGAGGGTCCCCAGGCCCTCCACTTT	CASRNEGPQALHF
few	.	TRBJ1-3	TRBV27	TGTGCCAGCAGTGTCAGTCGCTCTGGAAACACCATATATTTT	CASSVSRSGNTIYF
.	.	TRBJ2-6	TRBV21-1	TGTGCCAGCAGCACGGACACCTACTCTGGGGCCAACGTCCTGACTTTC	CASSTDTYSGANVLTF